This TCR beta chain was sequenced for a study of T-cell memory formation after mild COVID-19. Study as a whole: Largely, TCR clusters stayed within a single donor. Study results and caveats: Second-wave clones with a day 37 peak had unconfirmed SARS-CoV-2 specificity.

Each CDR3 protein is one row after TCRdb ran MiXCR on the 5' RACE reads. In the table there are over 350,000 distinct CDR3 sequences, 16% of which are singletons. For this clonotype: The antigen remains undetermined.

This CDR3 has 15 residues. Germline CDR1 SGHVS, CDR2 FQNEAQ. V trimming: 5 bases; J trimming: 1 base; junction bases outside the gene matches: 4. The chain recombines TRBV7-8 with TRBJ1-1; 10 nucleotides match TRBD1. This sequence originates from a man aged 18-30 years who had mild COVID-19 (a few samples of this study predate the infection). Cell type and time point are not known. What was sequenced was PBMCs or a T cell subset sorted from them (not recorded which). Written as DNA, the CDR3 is TGTGCCAGCAGCGAGACAGGGGGCGCGAACACTGAAGCTTTCTTT. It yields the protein CASSETGGANTEAFF.